This T cell receptor beta chain was sequenced during a study of cytomegalovirus exposure and HLA in healthy donors. The study ran its PCR with 60 Vbeta and 13 Jbeta primers. Clones were read by immunoSEQ multiplex PCR, and TCRdb kept only the in-frame ones, dropping some. The data contain 170,000 or so clones, 80% of them seen just once; the ten biggest clones take up 6.5% to 8.5%. Findings of the study overall: Another analysis was done later, and it associated 15,000 or so TCR beta sequences with HLA alleles at 0.05 false discovery rate.

Germline CDR1 and CDR2: ENHRY and SYGVKD. The CDR3 is 12 residues long. V was shortened by 4 bases and J by 5 bases, with 8 bases between the two germline ends. While unrecorded immune exposures were likely, the donors were nominally healthy when sampled. To note about this clone: The antigen remains undetermined.

The sequence was obtained from a man aged 25 to 40 in good health and CMV-seropositive. Sequencing used PBMCs. This sequence joins TRBV10-3 and TRBJ1-1; D remains unclear. CDR3 DNA sequence: TGTGCCATCAGTGGTTCGCGAACTGAAGCTTTCTTT. Its protein is CAISGSRTEAFF.